This T cell receptor (beta chain) was sequenced during a study of Ad26.COV2.S vaccination and SARS-CoV-2 variants. Across the study: Donor got 5x10^10 or 1x10^11 viral particles of Ad26.COV2.S.

Treatment defined: 19 received Ad26.COV2.S at low or high dose, single or two shots; roughly five received placebo; per-sample allocation not given. Sampling occurred on day 63 after the first vaccine or placebo injection. TCRdb's table, derived via immunoSEQ multiplex PCR, lists solely in-frame clones and lacks some. The sample shows around 400,000 clones, over 75% of them seen only once. This CDR3 has 13 residues. Trimming removed 5 bases from V and 6 bases from J; junction bases left unmatched: 3. Germline V gene lookup returns CDR1 MGHDK and CDR2 SYGVNS. The genes are TRBV25-1 and TRBJ2-3; TRBD1 agrees at 9 bases. This material consisted of peripheral blood, taken in a trial of Ad26.COV2.S vaccine versus placebo. The receptor was isolated from a person between 18 and 59 years old who received the Ad26.COV2.S COVID-19 vaccine or a placebo. This CDR3 reads CASSRQGVDTQYF. In DNA, the CDR3 is TGTGCCAGCAGTAGACAGGGGGTGGATACGCAGTATTTT. The whole variable domain, filled in from reference TRBV25-1 and TRBJ2-3, reads EADIYQTPRYLVIGTGKKITLECSQTMGHDKMYWYQQDPGMELHLIHYSYGVNSTEKGDLSSESTVSRIRTEHFPLTLESARPSHTSQYLCASSRQGVDTQYFGPGTRLTVL.